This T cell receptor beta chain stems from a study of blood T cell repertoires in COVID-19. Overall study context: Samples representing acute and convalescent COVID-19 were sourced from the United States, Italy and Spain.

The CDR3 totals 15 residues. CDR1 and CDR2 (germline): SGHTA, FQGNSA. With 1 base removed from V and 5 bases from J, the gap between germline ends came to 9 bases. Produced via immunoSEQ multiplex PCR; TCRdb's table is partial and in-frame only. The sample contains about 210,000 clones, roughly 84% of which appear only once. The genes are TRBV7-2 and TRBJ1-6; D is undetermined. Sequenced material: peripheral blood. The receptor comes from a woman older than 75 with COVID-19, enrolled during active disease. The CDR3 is CASSLVAGDNSPLHF. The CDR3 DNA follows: TGTGCCAGCAGCTTAGTGGCAGGCGATAATTCACCCCTCCACTTT. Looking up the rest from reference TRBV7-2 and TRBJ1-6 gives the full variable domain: GAGVSQSPSNKVTEKGKDVELRCDPISGHTALYWYRQSLGQGLEFLIYFQGNSAPDKSGLPSDRFSAERTGGSVSTLTIQRTQQEDSAVYLCASSLVAGDNSPLHFGNGTRLTVT.